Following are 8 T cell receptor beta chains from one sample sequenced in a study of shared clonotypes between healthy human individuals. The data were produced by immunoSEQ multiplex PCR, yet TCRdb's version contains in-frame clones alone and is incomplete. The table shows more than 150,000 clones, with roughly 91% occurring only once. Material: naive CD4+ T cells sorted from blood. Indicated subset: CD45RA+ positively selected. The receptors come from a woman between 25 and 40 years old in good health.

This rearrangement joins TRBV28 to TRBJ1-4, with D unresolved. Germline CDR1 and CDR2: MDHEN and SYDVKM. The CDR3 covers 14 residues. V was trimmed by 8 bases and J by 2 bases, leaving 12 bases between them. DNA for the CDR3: TGTGCCAGCTCTACTTACACGACTAATGAAAAACTGTTTTTT. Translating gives CASSTYTTNEKLFF.

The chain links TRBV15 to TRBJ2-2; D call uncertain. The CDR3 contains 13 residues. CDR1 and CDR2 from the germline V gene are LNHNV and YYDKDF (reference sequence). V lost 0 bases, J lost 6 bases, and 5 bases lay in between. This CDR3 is CATSRDRAGELFF. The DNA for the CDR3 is TGTGCCACCAGCAGAGATCGGGCCGGGGAGCTGTTTTTT.

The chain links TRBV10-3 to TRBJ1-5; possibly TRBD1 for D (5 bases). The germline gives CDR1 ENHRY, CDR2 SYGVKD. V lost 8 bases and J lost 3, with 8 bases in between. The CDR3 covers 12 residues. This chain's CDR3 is CAIGADNQPQHF. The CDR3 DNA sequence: TGTGCCATCGGGGCAGACAATCAGCCCCAGCATTTT.

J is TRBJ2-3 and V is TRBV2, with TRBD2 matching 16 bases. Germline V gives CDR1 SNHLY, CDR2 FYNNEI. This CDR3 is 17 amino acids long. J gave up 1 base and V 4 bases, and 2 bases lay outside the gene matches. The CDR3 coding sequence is TGTGCCAGCAGTGTAGGGACTAGCGGGAGGGGCACAGATACGCAGTATTTT. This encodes CASSVGTSGRGTDTQYF.

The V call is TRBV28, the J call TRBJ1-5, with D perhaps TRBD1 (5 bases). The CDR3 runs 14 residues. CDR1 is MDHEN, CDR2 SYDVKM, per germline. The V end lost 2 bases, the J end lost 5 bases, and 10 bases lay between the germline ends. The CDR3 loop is CASSLETAYQPQHF. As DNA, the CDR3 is TGTGCCAGCAGTTTAGAGACAGCATATCAGCCCCAGCATTTT.

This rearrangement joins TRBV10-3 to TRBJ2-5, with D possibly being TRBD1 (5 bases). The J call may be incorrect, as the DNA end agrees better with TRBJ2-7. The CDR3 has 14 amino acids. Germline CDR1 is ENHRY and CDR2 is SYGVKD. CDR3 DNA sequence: TGTGCCATCAGCATGACAGTGGAGTCCTACGAGCAGTACTTC. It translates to CAISMTVESYEQYF.

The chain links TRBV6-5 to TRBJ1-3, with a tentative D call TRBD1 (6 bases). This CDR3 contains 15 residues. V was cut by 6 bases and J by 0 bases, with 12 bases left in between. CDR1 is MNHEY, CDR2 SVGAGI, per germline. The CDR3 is CASRGPGASGNTIYF. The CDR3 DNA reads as TGTGCCAGCAGGGGCCCGGGGGCCTCTGGAAACACCATATATTTT.

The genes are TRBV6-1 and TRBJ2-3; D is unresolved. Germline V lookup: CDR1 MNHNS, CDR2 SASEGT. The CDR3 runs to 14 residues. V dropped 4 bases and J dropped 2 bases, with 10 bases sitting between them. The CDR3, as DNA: TGTGCCAGCAGTGTCGATAGATTCACAGATACGCAGTATTTT. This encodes CASSVDRFTDTQYF.